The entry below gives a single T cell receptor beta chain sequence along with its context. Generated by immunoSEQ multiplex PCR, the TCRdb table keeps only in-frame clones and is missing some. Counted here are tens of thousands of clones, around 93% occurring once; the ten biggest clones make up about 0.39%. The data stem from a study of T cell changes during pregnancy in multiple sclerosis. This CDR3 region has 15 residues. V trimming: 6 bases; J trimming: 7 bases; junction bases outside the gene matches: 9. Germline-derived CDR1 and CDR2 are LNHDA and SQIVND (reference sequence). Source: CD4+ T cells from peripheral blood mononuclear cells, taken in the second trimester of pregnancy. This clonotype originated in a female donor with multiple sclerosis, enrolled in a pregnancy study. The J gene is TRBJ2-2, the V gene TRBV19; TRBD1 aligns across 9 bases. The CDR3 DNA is TGTGCCAGTAGGCCGGGACAGGGTGTAAGCGGGGAGCTGTTTTTT. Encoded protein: CASRPGQGVSGELFF.